The clone carrying this T cell receptor beta chain has only a few counts. Its antigen is currently unknown. The data stem from a study of cytomegalovirus exposure and HLA in healthy donors. The study ran its PCR with 60 Vbeta and 13 Jbeta primers. Measured with immunoSEQ multiplex PCR; TCRdb has only the in-frame clones, and not every one. The sample contains about 73,000 clones, about 81% of which appear only once. V lost 0 bases, J lost 6 bases, and 15 bases lay in between. Looked up from germline, CDR1 is SGHRS and CDR2 is YFSETQ. The CDR3 is made up of 15 amino acids. General study points: Cytomegalovirus association was listed for 164 TCR beta chains. Productive rates of about 87% or about 30% were seen for most TCR beta V segments in an earlier analysis. A missense variant in DCLRE1C was later tied to TCR beta V- and J-gene trimming.

The source material was PBMCs. V gene TRBV5-1 combines with J gene TRBJ1-2; D ambiguous. This clonotype was sampled from a man in his sixties or seventies in good health and CMV-seronegative. The CDR3 DNA follows: TGCGCCAGCAGCTTGGGGGCAATCTTCGGGAATGGCTACACCTTC. It codes for CASSLGAIFGNGYTF.